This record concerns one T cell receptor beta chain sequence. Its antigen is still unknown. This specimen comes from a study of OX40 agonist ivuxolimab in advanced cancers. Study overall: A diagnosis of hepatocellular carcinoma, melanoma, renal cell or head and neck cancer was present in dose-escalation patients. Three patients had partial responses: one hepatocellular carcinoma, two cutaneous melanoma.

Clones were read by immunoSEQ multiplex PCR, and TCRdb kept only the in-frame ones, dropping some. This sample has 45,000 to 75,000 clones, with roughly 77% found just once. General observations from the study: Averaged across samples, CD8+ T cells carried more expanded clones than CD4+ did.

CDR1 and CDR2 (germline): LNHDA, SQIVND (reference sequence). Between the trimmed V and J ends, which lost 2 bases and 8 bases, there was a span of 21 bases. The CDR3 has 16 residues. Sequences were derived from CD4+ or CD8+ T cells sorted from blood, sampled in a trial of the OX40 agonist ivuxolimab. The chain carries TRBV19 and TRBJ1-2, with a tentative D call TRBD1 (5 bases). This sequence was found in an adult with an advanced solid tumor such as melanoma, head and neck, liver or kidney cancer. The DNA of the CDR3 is TGTGCCAGTAGTATATTTGGAGGGCAGGGATCGTCAGGCTACACCTTC. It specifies CASSIFGGQGSSGYTF. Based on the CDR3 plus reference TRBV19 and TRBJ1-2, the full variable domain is DGGITQSPKYLFRKEGQNVTLSCEQNLNHDAMYWYRQDPGQGLRLIYYSQIVNDFQKGDIAEGYSVSREKKESFPLTVTSAQKNPTAFYLCASSIFGGQGSSGYTFGSGTRLTVV.